A single sample is the source of the 3 T cell receptor beta chains below, sequenced in a study of cytomegalovirus exposure and HLA in healthy donors. Repertoires were generated with immunoSEQ multiplex PCR, while TCRdb's copy carries only in-frame clones and drops some. The data contain 75,000 to 100,000 clones, about 96% of them singletons. Material: PBMCs. Receptors originate from a man aged 18-30 years in good health and CMV-seronegative.

The chain employs TRBV27 and TRBJ2-5; possibly TRBD1 for D (6 bases). The CDR3 consists of 15 residues. CDR1 and CDR2 (germline): MNHEY, SMNVEV (reference sequence). The ends were cut back, 8 bases at V and 4 bases at J, with 20 bases in the middle. CDR3 in DNA: TGTGCCAGCCGCTACCGGGACACTGGCCCAGAGACCCAGTACTTC. This translates into CASRYRDTGPETQYF.

The V call is TRBV12-5, the J call TRBJ1-1; the D is unclear. Trimming pared 3 bases from V and 0 bases from J, leaving 8 bases between. This CDR3 region has 14 residues. CDR1 and CDR2 from the germline V gene are LGHNT and FRNRAP. The CDR3 is CASGFKPLNTEAFF. The CDR3 DNA follows: TGTGCTAGTGGTTTTAAGCCACTGAACACTGAAGCTTTCTTT.

The chain has TRBV19 and TRBJ1-5, with D perhaps matching TRBD1 (6 bases). CDR3 size: 15 residues. V was cut by 3 bases and J by 7 bases, with 16 bases left in between. Germline assignment: CDR1 LNHDA and CDR2 SQIVND (reference sequence). CDR3 in DNA: TGTGCCAGTAGTATCGTCTGGGGGCCCGGGCAGCCCCAGCATTTT. Amino acid sequence: CASSIVWGPGQPQHF.